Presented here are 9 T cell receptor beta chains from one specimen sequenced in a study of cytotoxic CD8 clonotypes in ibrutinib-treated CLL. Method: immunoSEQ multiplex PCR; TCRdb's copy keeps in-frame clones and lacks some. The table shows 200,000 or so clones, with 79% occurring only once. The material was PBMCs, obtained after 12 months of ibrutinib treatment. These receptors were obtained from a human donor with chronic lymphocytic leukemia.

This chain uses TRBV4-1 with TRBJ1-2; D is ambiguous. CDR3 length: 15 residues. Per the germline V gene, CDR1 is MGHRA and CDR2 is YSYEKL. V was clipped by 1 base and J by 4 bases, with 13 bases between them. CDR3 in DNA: TGCGCCAGCAGCCAAGTCTTTGGAGCGGCCTATGGCTACACCTTC. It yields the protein CASSQVFGAAYGYTF.

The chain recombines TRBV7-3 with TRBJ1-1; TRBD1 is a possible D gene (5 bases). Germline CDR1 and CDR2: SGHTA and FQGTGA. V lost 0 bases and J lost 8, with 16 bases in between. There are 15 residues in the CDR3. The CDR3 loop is CASSLTSAGEPEAFF. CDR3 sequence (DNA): TGTGCCAGCAGCTTAACGAGCGCGGGGGAACCCGAAGCTTTCTTT.

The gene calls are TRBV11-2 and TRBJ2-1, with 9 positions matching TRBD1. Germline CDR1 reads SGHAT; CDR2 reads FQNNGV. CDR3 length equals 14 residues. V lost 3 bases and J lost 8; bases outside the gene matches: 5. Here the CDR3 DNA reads TGTGCCAGCAGCTTGTACAGGGGGCTCGATGAGCAGTTCTTC. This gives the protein CASSLYRGLDEQFF.

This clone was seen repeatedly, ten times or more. DNA for the CDR3: TGTGCCAGCAGTGAACTAGCGGGAGGCTACAATGAGCAGTTCTTC. This codes for CASSELAGGYNEQFF. The chain joins TRBV6-1 to TRBJ2-1; 11 nucleotides line up with TRBD2. Germline values: CDR1 MNHNS, CDR2 SASEGT. Losses at the gene ends were 2 bases for V and 3 bases for J; bases not matched to a gene: 0. The CDR3 contains 15 residues.

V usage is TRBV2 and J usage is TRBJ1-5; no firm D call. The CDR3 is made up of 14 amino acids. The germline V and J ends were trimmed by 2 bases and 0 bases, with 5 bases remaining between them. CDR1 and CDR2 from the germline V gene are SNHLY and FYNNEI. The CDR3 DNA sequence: TGTGCCAGCAGTGAACAGATTAGCAATCAGCCCCAGCATTTT. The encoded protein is CASSEQISNQPQHF.

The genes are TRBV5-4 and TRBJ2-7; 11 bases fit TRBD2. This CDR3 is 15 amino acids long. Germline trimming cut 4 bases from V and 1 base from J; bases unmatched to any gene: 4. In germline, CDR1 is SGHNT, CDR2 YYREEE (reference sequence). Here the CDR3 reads CASSPTSGRSYEQYF. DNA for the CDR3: TGTGCCAGCAGCCCTACTAGCGGGAGATCCTACGAGCAGTACTTC.

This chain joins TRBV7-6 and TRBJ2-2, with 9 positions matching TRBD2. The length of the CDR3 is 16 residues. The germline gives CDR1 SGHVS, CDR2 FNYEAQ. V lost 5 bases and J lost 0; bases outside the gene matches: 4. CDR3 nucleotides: TGTGCCAGCAGCCCCCTAGCGGGGCCGAACACCGGGGAGCTGTTTTTT. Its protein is CASSPLAGPNTGELFF. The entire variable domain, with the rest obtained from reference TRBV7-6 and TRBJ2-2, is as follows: GAGVSQSPRYKVTKRGQDVALRCDPISGHVSLYWYRQALGQGPEFLTYFNYEAQQDKSGLPNDRFSAERPEGSISTLTIQRTEQRDSAMYRCASSPLAGPNTGELFFGEGSRLTVL.

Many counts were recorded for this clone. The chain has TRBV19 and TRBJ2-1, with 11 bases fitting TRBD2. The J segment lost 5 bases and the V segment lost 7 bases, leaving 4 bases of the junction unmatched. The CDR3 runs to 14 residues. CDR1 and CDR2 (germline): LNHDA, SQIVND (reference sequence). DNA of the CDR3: TGTGCCAGTATAGCTAGCGGGAGGAACAATGAGCAGTTCTTC. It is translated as CASIASGRNNEQFF. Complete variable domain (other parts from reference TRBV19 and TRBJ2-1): DGGITQSPKYLFRKEGQNVTLSCEQNLNHDAMYWYRQDPGQGLRLIYYSQIVNDFQKGDIAEGYSVSREKKESFPLTVTSAQKNPTAFYLCASIASGRNNEQFFGPGTRLTVL.

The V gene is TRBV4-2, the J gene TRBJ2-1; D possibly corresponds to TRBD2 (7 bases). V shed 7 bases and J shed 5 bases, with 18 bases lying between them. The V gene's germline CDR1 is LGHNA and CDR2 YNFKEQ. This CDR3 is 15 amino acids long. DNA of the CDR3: TGTGCCAGCACCCTATGGAGGGGGGGCAACAATGAGCAGTTCTTC. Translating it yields CASTLWRGGNNEQFF.